These 22 T cell receptor beta chains originate from one sample sequenced in a study of T cells after posttransplantation cyclophosphamide (dated by TCRdb to the mid-2010s). Viable CD3+CD4+ or CD3+CD8+ cells that were CCR7+CD45RA+CD45RO-CD95-CD27+CD28+ were classified as naive T cells. Library method: the immunoSEQ multiplex PCR assay. The table comes from immuneACCESS by way of TCRdb, which keeps in-frame sequences with V and J called. Part of the clones is missing from these tables; in studies checked, under half for an unresolved V gene and the rest for unknown reasons. The sample yields roughly 20,000 clones; under 99% were counted once. Of the sample, about 0.15% falls within the top ten clones. The sequenced material came from naive CD4+ T cells sorted from PBMCs. These receptors were obtained from a man in his forties in good health, CMV-negative, and a related stem cell transplant donor.

The J gene is TRBJ1-1, the V gene TRBV29-1; 7 bases match TRBD1. This CDR3 is 13 amino acids long. With V trimmed by 6 bases and J by 1 base, 5 bases remained unmatched. Germline CDR1 is SQVTM and CDR2 is ANQGSEA. CDR3 nucleotides: TGCAGCGTGGGACAGCTGGGGAACACTGAAGCTTTCTTT. It translates to CSVGQLGNTEAFF. The full variable domain, completed using reference TRBV29-1 and TRBJ1-1, is SAVISQKPSRDICQRGTSLTIQCQVDSQVTMMFWYRQQPGQSLTLIATANQGSEATYESGFVIDKFPISRPNLTFSTLTVSNMSPEDSSIYLCSVGQLGNTEAFFGQGTRLTVV.

The chain has TRBV28 and TRBJ2-5; maybe TRBD1 (5 bases). Trimming cost V 2 bases and J 0 bases, with 7 bases left between them. CDR1 is MDHEN, CDR2 SYDVKM, per germline. The CDR3 length is 14 residues. CDR3 region: CASSLGHNQETQYF. CDR3 DNA sequence: TGTGCCAGCAGTTTAGGACATAACCAAGAGACCCAGTACTTC.

With regard to this clone: The identical CDR3 is also encoded by other nucleotide sequences in the sample. The gene calls are TRBV6-1 and TRBJ2-1, with D possibly TRBD2 on 6 matching bases. V lost 5 bases and J lost 15, with 20 bases in between. The CDR3 runs to 13 residues. Germline V gives CDR1 MNHNS, CDR2 SASEGT. The CDR3 loop is CASSPNGRLVGFF. The CDR3 DNA reads TGTGCCAGCAGTCCTAATGGTCGACTAGTGGGGTTCTTC.

V gene TRBV6-5 combines with J gene TRBJ2-3, with 8 bases that match TRBD2. With V trimmed by 9 bases and J by 2 bases, 4 bases remained unmatched. This CDR3 has 13 residues. Per germline, CDR1 MNHEY and CDR2 SVGAGI. The CDR3 DNA sequence: TGTGCCAGTAGCGGGATATACACAGATACGCAGTATTTT. Its translation: CASSGIYTDTQYF.

The rearrangement links TRBV10-3 to TRBJ2-1; 8 bases line up with TRBD1. The CDR3 covers 15 residues. Germline CDR1 and CDR2: ENHRY and SYGVKD. V shed 4 bases and J 8 bases; nucleotides not matched to a gene: 10. The CDR3, as DNA: TGTGCCATCAGTGGACCTGGACAGGGTTACGATGAGCAGTTCTTC. Its protein product is CAISGPGQGYDEQFF.

This clone was seen once. The rearrangement uses TRBV6-5 and TRBJ1-1, with a possible D match to TRBD1 (6 bases). V lost 7 bases, J lost 6 bases, and 9 bases lay in between. The germline CDR1 and CDR2 sequences are MNHEY and SVGAGI. The CDR3 loop spans 11 amino acids. The CDR3 loop reads CASTRGAEAFF. For the CDR3, the DNA is TGTGCCAGCACCAGGGGTGCTGAAGCTTTCTTT.

CDR3 sequence (DNA): TGTGCCAGTAGTATATCGGGACAGCGTCACAATGAGCAGTTCTTC. It codes for CASSISGQRHNEQFF. The chain has TRBV19 and TRBJ2-1; 7 nucleotides line up with TRBD1. This CDR3 is 15 amino acids long. V dropped 2 bases and J dropped 5; count of bases not matched to a gene: 6. From germline, CDR1 is LNHDA and CDR2 SQIVND (reference sequence).

This sequence joins TRBV28 and TRBJ2-1; 15 nucleotides agree with TRBD2. The CDR3 loop spans 20 amino acids. The J segment lost 1 base and the V segment lost 6 bases, leaving 13 bases of the junction unmatched. Germline-derived CDR1 and CDR2 are MDHEN and SYDVKM. The CDR3 bases are TGTGCCAGCAGCCCAGGGACTAGCGGGAGGTTGGGGCGGTCCTACAATGAGCAGTTCTTC. The encoded protein is CASSPGTSGRLGRSYNEQFF. Full variable domain (missing parts from reference TRBV28 and TRBJ2-1): DVKVTQSSRYLVKRTGEKVFLECVQDMDHENMFWYRQDPGLGLRLIYFSYDVKMKEKGDIPEGYSVSREKKERFSLILESASTNQTSMYLCASSPGTSGRLGRSYNEQFFGPGTRLTVL.

The chain employs TRBV21-1 and TRBJ1-4; TRBD1, the table's D call, was not compared with the DNA. TRBV21-1 is a pseudogene. The CDR3 is 16 amino acids. The CDR3 here is CASSGRHRGLNEKLFF. The CDR3 DNA reads TGTGCCAGCAGCGGTCGTCACAGGGGGCTGAATGAAAAACTGTTTTTT.

This clone was observed a few times. The V gene is TRBV9, the J gene TRBJ2-1; TRBD2 matches 7 bases. The CDR3 contains 18 residues. The V segment lost 1 base and the J segment 8 bases; nucleotides outside the gene matches: 18. CDR1 and CDR2 from the germline V gene are SGDLS and YYNGEE. The CDR3 DNA sequence: TGTGCCAGCAGCGTAACGGGGGGTGTGGGGGAGGGACGGTATGAGCAGTTCTTC. Protein product: CASSVTGGVGEGRYEQFF. The entire variable domain, with the rest obtained from reference TRBV9 and TRBJ2-1, is as follows: DSGVTQTPKHLITATGQRVTLRCSPRSGDLSVYWYQQSLDQGLQFLIQYYNGEERAKGNILERFSAQQFPDLHSELNLSSLELGDSALYFCASSVTGGVGEGRYEQFFGPGTRLTVL.

The gene calls are TRBV25-1 and TRBJ1-4, with D possibly being TRBD1 (6 bases). Germline V lookup: CDR1 MGHDK, CDR2 SYGVNS. Trimming left V 5 bases short and J 8 bases short, with 18 bases between. The CDR3 extends over 15 amino acids. The chain's CDR3 is CASSPKGQVREKLFF. The CDR3 region has the DNA TGTGCCAGCAGTCCTAAGGGACAAGTTCGAGAAAAACTGTTTTTT.

This clone was observed once. V and J are TRBV2 and TRBJ2-2; TRBD2 matches 11 bases. Germline V gene sequence: CDR1 SNHLY, CDR2 FYNNEI. J gave up 5 bases and V 1 base, and 3 bases lay outside the gene matches. CDR3 length equals 16 residues. CDR3 DNA: TGTGCCAGCAGTGAAGTACTAGCGGGAGTTACCGGGGAGCTGTTTTTT. This codes for CASSEVLAGVTGELFF.

This clone has a single count. CDR3 in amino acids: CASSLWTGSIDGYTF. The DNA of the CDR3 is TGTGCCAGCAGTCTTTGGACAGGGAGTATCGATGGCTACACCTTC. V gene TRBV28 combines with J gene TRBJ1-2; 8 nucleotides align to TRBD1. This CDR3 has 15 amino acids. Germline CDR1 reads MDHEN; CDR2 reads SYDVKM. V was pared by 5 bases and J by 6 bases, with 11 bases of the junction left unmatched.

The chain employs TRBV28 and TRBJ2-2; 7 bases match TRBD2. The germline V gene has CDR1 MDHEN and CDR2 SYDVKM. V shed 5 bases and J 5 bases; nucleotides not matched to a gene: 11. This CDR3 region has 16 residues. CDR3 in DNA: TGTGCCAGCAGTCCCGTGCGGGGCGGGAGAACCGGGGAGCTGTTTTTT. Its translation: CASSPVRGGRTGELFF.

The rearrangement links TRBV15 to TRBJ2-3; 8 positions agree with TRBD2. The CDR3 length is 15 residues. The V segment lost 10 bases and the J segment 0 bases; nucleotides outside the gene matches: 9. Germline assignment: CDR1 LNHNV and CDR2 YYDKDF (reference sequence). The CDR3 region has the DNA TGTGCCATTTCGAAGCGGGAGAGTAGCACAGATACGCAGTATTTT. This gives the protein CAISKRESSTDTQYF.

The V gene is TRBV11-3, the J gene TRBJ2-7; D might be TRBD2 (6 bases). Germline CDR1 is SGHNT and CDR2 is YENEEA. The ends were cut back, 4 bases at V and 3 bases at J, with 16 bases in the middle. This CDR3 is 15 amino acids long. CDR3 region: CASSSGRDGSYEQYF. DNA for the CDR3: TGTGCCAGCAGCTCCGGACGGGACGGGAGCTACGAGCAGTACTTC. The variable domain in full, completed from reference TRBV11-3 and TRBJ2-7, reads EAGVVQSPRYKIIEKKQPVAFWCNPISGHNTLYWYLQNLGQGPELLIRYENEEAVDDSQLPKDRFSAERLKGVDSTLKIQPAELGDSAVYLCASSSGRDGSYEQYFGPGTRLTVT.

The rearrangement uses TRBV10-3 and TRBJ2-2; D gene uncertain. V was pared by 3 bases and J by 7 bases, with 3 bases between. The CDR3 extends over 11 amino acids. In germline, CDR1 is ENHRY, CDR2 SYGVKD. The CDR3, as DNA: TGTGCCATCAGTGATCGCGGGGAGCTGTTTTTT. The encoded protein is CAISDRGELFF.

Remarks on this clone: Mismatch with germline at one junction end may stem from a read error. The gene calls are TRBV5-1 and TRBJ1-4; the D is unclear. The CDR3 runs to 14 residues. CDR1 and CDR2 (germline): SGHRS, YFSETQ. Here the CDR3 DNA reads TGCGCCAGCAGATTGGATTTGGGCGAGGGAAAACTGTTTTTT. Protein product: CASRLDLGEGKLFF.

J is TRBJ2-5 and V is TRBV7-2; TRBD2 aligns across 8 bases. With V trimmed by 3 bases and J by 5 bases, 14 bases remained unmatched. In germline, CDR1 is SGHTA, CDR2 FQGNSA. The CDR3 length is 17 residues. The CDR3 DNA follows: TGTGCCAGCAGCTTCGCTAGCGGGTCTGGGGGAAGGGAGACCCAGTACTTC. Its protein is CASSFASGSGGRETQYF.

The genes are TRBV18 and TRBJ2-7; tentatively, D is TRBD1 (6 bases). The CDR3 spans 15 residues. V gave up 3 bases and J gave up 0 bases, with 12 bases separating them. Germline values: CDR1 KGHSH, CDR2 LQKENI. CDR3 region: CASSPIQGSSYEQYF. The CDR3 DNA sequence: TGTGCCAGCTCACCTATACAGGGCAGCTCCTACGAGCAGTACTTC.

J is TRBJ2-5 and V is TRBV7-2, with D uncertain. The CDR3 spans 14 residues. Trimming shortened V by 1 base and J by 0 bases, and 6 bases separated the two germline ends. Germline V gene data show CDR1 as SGHTA and CDR2 as FQGNSA. CDR3 residues: CASSLVRDQETQYF. CDR3 nucleotides: TGTGCCAGCAGCTTAGTCCGGGACCAAGAGACCCAGTACTTC.

The chain links TRBV2 to TRBJ2-1; a weak D match, TRBD2 (5 bases). Germline V gives CDR1 SNHLY, CDR2 FYNNEI. V gave up 7 bases and J gave up 9 bases, with 13 bases separating them. The CDR3 has 12 residues. The CDR3 sequence is CASNPLAGEQFF. CDR3 bases: TGTGCCAGCAACCCCCTCGCGGGTGAGCAGTTCTTC.